The 23 T cell receptor beta chains in this list originate from one sample, sequenced in a study of vaccination and CD4 T cells after COVID-19. Once obtained from cultured CD4+ T cells, the DNA was sequenced using the Oncomine TCR Beta short-read assay. TCRdb reprocessed the PCR reads via MiXCR and lists one record per CDR3 protein. The table has 7,100 or so distinct CDR3 sequences, around 60% seen once. No antigen has been identified for these receptors. Described treatment: approximately 10-day PBMC culture with coronavirus spike peptide pools or control peptides (ViraFEST assay). Sequences were obtained from CD4+ T cells from blood, cultured in vitro. The receptors here all came from a human donor who had recovered from COVID-19.

V is TRBV6-4 and J is TRBJ2-2; tentatively, D is TRBD1 or TRBD2 (5 bases each). Germline V gene lookup returns CDR1 MRHNA and CDR2 SNTAGT. V lost 7 bases and J 4 bases, leaving 19 bases between the germline ends. The CDR3 has 16 residues. CDR3 in DNA: TGTGCCAGCACCCCCCAGCCCGGGGCGGCCACCGGGGAGCTGTTTTTT. Its translation: CASTPQPGAATGELFF.

The chain couples TRBV15 to TRBJ1-5, with D maybe TRBD1 (5 bases). In germline, CDR1 is LNHNV, CDR2 YYDKDF (reference sequence). V lost 1 base to trimming and J lost 0 bases, with 10 bases between them. The CDR3 runs 16 residues. DNA of the CDR3: TGTGCCACCAGCAGAGTAAGACAGTTTAGCAATCAGCCCCAGCATTTT. It encodes CATSRVRQFSNQPQHF.

The chain joins TRBV7-2 to TRBJ1-6; D unclear. The CDR3 is 16 residues long. Germline CDR1 is SGHTA and CDR2 is FQGNSA. Trimming pared 1 base from V and 7 bases from J, leaving 14 bases between. CDR3 sequence: CASSLVWFAENSPLHF. The CDR3 DNA reads as TGTGCCAGCAGCTTAGTTTGGTTCGCCGAGAATTCACCCCTCCACTTT.

The chain carries TRBV5-1 and TRBJ2-2, with 9 positions matching TRBD2. Trimming at V came to 0 bases and at J to 2 bases, leaving 5 bases not matched to a gene. There are 17 residues in the CDR3. Per the germline V gene, CDR1 is SGHRS and CDR2 is YFSETQ. CDR3 residues: CASSLGETSGNTGELFF. Written as DNA, the CDR3 is TGCGCCAGCAGCTTGGGGGAGACTAGCGGAAACACCGGGGAGCTGTTTTTT.

In its sample, this clonotype was seen a few times. The chain uses TRBV27 and TRBJ1-3; no clear D gene. Trimming removed 3 bases at V and 0 bases at J, with 3 bases between. CDR1 is MNHEY and CDR2 is SMNVEV in the germline V gene (reference sequence). The CDR3 covers 13 residues. The CDR3 nucleotides read TGTGCCAGCAGTTTCACCTCTGGAAACACCATATATTTT. Translating it yields CASSFTSGNTIYF.

This chain connects TRBV20-1 to TRBJ1-1, with D tentatively TRBD1 (5 bases). The CDR3 has 13 residues. Between the trimmed V and J ends, which lost 4 bases and 1 base, there was a span of 10 bases. Germline-derived CDR1 and CDR2 are DFQATT and SNEGSKA (reference sequence). In nucleotides, the CDR3 is TGCAGTGCTATCCACACAGGGAACACTGAAGCTTTCTTT. Protein sequence: CSAIHTGNTEAFF.

The chain is built from TRBV4-2 and TRBJ2-3; 13 nucleotides align to TRBD2. CDR1 is LGHNA and CDR2 is YNFKEQ in the germline V gene. V shed 2 bases and J 2 bases; nucleotides not matched to a gene: 4. The CDR3 sequence is 17 residues long. CDR3 DNA sequence: TGTGCCAGCAGCCAACCTACTAGCGGGGGGGTCACAGATACGCAGTATTTT. This translates into CASSQPTSGGVTDTQYF.

The gene calls are TRBV6-1 and TRBJ1-2; 7 bases agree with TRBD1. CDR3 length: 19 residues. Unmatched junction bases numbered 24, after V lost 6 bases and J lost 5 bases. CDR1 is MNHNS and CDR2 is SASEGT in the germline V gene. The CDR3 is CASSDLAGTEHSESYGYTF. CDR3 nucleotides: TGTGCCAGCAGCGACTTAGCCGGGACAGAGCACTCTGAGTCTTATGGCTACACCTTC.

J is TRBJ2-1 and V is TRBV27, with TRBD2 matching over 8 bases. Germline V CDR1 and CDR2: MNHEY, SMNVEV (reference sequence). The CDR3 length is 14 residues. Trimming removed 10 bases from V and 5 bases from J; junction bases left unmatched: 10. The DNA for the CDR3 is TGTGCCACCAGACGGGGGGGAACTAACAATGAGCAGTTCTTC. It specifies CATRRGGTNNEQFF.

This clonotype was observed a handful of times. This chain uses TRBV7-2 with TRBJ2-2, with a weak D call TRBD1 (6 bases). The length of the CDR3 is 15 residues. CDR1 SGHTA and CDR2 FQGNSA come from the germline V gene. Deletions cut 5 bases from V and 0 bases from J, with 10 bases between. CDR3 amino acids: CASSRDIANTGELFF. DNA of the CDR3: TGTGCCAGCAGCCGGGACATAGCGAACACCGGGGAGCTGTTTTTT.

The chain uses TRBV5-4 and TRBJ2-2; 10 nucleotides agree with TRBD2. CDR1 and CDR2 from the germline V gene are SGHNT and YYREEE (reference sequence). V lost 4 bases, J lost 4 bases, and 4 bases stayed unmatched. The CDR3 is 15 residues long. The chain's CDR3 is CASSRSSGSTGELFF. The DNA for the CDR3 is TGTGCCAGCAGCCGATCTAGCGGGAGCACCGGGGAGCTGTTTTTT.

J is TRBJ2-1 and V is TRBV7-2; TRBD1 aligns across 11 bases. There are 15 residues in the CDR3. From germline, CDR1 is SGHTA and CDR2 FQGNSA. J gave up 3 bases and V 4 bases, and 2 bases lay outside the gene matches. CDR3 coding DNA: TGTGCCAGCAGCTCGGACAGGGGGCACTACAATGAGCAGTTCTTC. It is translated as CASSSDRGHYNEQFF. The variable domain in full, with the rest retrieved from reference TRBV7-2 and TRBJ2-1, is GAGVSQSPSNKVTEKGKDVELRCDPISGHTALYWYRQSLGQGLEFLIYFQGNSAPDKSGLPSDRFSAERTGGSVSTLTIQRTQQEDSAVYLCASSSDRGHYNEQFFGPGTRLTVL.

The chain couples TRBV19 to TRBJ1-5; D call uncertain. Per the germline V gene, CDR1 is LNHDA and CDR2 is SQIVND (reference sequence). The CDR3 spans 12 residues. Trimming removed 4 bases from V and 7 bases from J, with 8 bases in between. CDR3 residues: CASSSQRQPQHF. CDR3 coding DNA: TGTGCCAGTAGTAGTCAGAGGCAGCCCCAGCATTTT. Supplemented by reference TRBV19 and TRBJ1-5, the full variable domain reads DGGITQSPKYLFRKEGQNVTLSCEQNLNHDAMYWYRQDPGQGLRLIYYSQIVNDFQKGDIAEGYSVSREKKESFPLTVTSAQKNPTAFYLCASSSQRQPQHFGDGTRLSIL.

V usage is TRBV15 and J usage is TRBJ2-5; TRBD2 matches at 8 bases. This CDR3 spans 16 amino acids. Trimming took 1 base from V and 5 from J; bases not matched to a gene: 9. From germline, CDR1 is LNHNV and CDR2 YYDKDF (reference sequence). In DNA form, the CDR3 reads TGTGCCACCAGCAGAGCGGGAGGGGGAATGAGGGAGACCCAGTACTTC. This sequence encodes CATSRAGGGMRETQYF.

V gene TRBV6-1 combines with J gene TRBJ2-4, with a weak D call TRBD1 (6 bases). Germline V CDR1 and CDR2: MNHNS, SASEGT. The CDR3 spans 16 residues. Trimming cost V 3 bases and J 7 bases, with 19 bases left between them. The CDR3 sequence is CASSDSLGAPPNIQYF. The CDR3 DNA sequence: TGTGCCAGCAGTGATTCTTTGGGGGCCCCGCCTAACATTCAGTACTTC.

The CDR3 protein is CASYWVGAVRTGELFF. DNA for the CDR3: TGTGCCAGCTACTGGGTTGGGGCAGTCAGGACCGGGGAGCTGTTTTTT. V gene TRBV7-9 combines with J gene TRBJ2-2; D is possibly TRBD1 (5 bases). Germline CDR1 and CDR2: SEHNR and FQNEAQ (reference sequence). Trimming took 8 bases from V and 5 from J, leaving 21 bases between them. The CDR3 is 16 residues long.

In DNA form, the CDR3 reads TGTGCCAGCAGTGAACACGGACAGGGGGACTCACCCCTCCACTTT. Its translation is CASSEHGQGDSPLHF. V is TRBV6-1 and J is TRBJ1-6, with 10 bases identical to TRBD1. CDR1 is MNHNS and CDR2 is SASEGT in the germline V gene. After removal of 2 bases from V and 10 bases from J, the junction contained 5 bases not matched to a gene. The CDR3 length is 15 residues.

This rearrangement joins TRBV20-1 to TRBJ2-5; TRBD2 matches 11 bases. V trimming: 6 bases; J trimming: 3 bases; junction bases outside the gene matches: 6. From germline, CDR1 is DFQATT and CDR2 SNEGSKA (reference sequence). The length of the CDR3 is 14 residues. The CDR3 reads CSATTSGGEETQYF. In DNA form, the CDR3 reads TGCAGTGCCACCACTAGCGGGGGCGAAGAGACCCAGTACTTC.

This clonotype has more than one count but fewer than ten. The V call is TRBV20-1, the J call TRBJ2-5, with TRBD2 identical over 9 bases. J lost 4 bases, V lost 0 bases, and 6 bases had no gene match. From germline, CDR1 is DFQATT and CDR2 SNEGSKA (reference sequence). The CDR3 covers 15 residues. CDR3 sequence reads: CSARDAGGPIETQYF. The CDR3 bases are TGCAGTGCTAGAGATGCGGGGGGGCCCATAGAGACCCAGTACTTC.

This clonotype turned up a few times. The rearrangement joins TRBV2 to TRBJ1-6; 8 bases are a match to TRBD1. The CDR3 covers 13 residues. Germline assignment: CDR1 SNHLY and CDR2 FYNNEI. Germline trimming cut 7 bases from V and 13 bases from J; bases unmatched to any gene: 9. The CDR3 loop is CASNRQGTLPLHF. CDR3 nucleotide sequence: TGTGCCAGCAACAGACAGGGGACGCTTCCCCTCCACTTT.

The chain uses TRBV7-9 and TRBJ1-2; D gene unclear. Trimming took 7 bases from V and 10 from J, leaving 16 bases between them. The CDR3 length is 12 residues. Germline CDR1 reads SEHNR; CDR2 reads FQNEAQ (reference sequence). The CDR3 region is CASTSEAVDYTF. The CDR3 nucleotides are TGTGCCAGCACGAGTGAGGCGGTGGACTACACCTTC.

This clonotype showed up just a few times. The CDR3 sequence: CASSLHNSPLHF. The CDR3 DNA follows: TGTGCCAGCAGCTTACATAATTCACCCCTCCACTTT. The V gene is TRBV11-3, the J gene TRBJ1-6; no clear D. Trimming shortened V by 2 bases and J by 5 bases, and 1 base separated the two germline ends. In germline, CDR1 is SGHNT, CDR2 YENEEA. The CDR3 runs to 12 residues.

This clonotype was seen a handful of times. V gene TRBV6-5 combines with J gene TRBJ2-7, with 7 nucleotides matching TRBD1. The V segment lost 4 bases and the J segment 4 bases; nucleotides outside the gene matches: 7. The germline gives CDR1 MNHEY, CDR2 SVGAGI. There are 14 residues in the CDR3. CDR3 sequence: CASSWGQNSYEQYF. CDR3 coding DNA: TGTGCCAGCAGTTGGGGACAGAACTCTTACGAGCAGTACTTC.